This T cell receptor (beta chain) was sequenced during a study of T cells in Graves' hyperthyroidism and ophthalmopathy. About the research overall: Peripheral blood samples were taken at initial diagnosis, prior to any treatment. Study results and caveats: Most thyroid clonotypes expanded above 0.001 appeared in blood too. By a 13 V-J model, ophthalmopathy was set apart from stable hyperthyroidism.

Per the germline V gene, CDR1 is MNHNY and CDR2 is SVGAGI (reference sequence). The germline V and J ends were trimmed by 2 bases and 6 bases, with 24 bases remaining between them. The CDR3 has 18 residues. A word on this clonotype: Its antigen remains unidentified.

TCR beta CDR3 regions were amplified from RNA transcripts. During a first-round RT-PCR of the TCR CDR3, the HTBI primer set was used. TCRdb passed the multiplex PCR reads through MiXCR, listing each CDR3 protein once. The sample carries 340,000 or so distinct CDR3 sequences, approximately 18% recorded once. This chain links TRBV6-6 with TRBJ2-3; D remains ambiguous. The material sequenced was blood. This clonotype originated in a woman aged 45-59 years with Graves' hyperthyroidism. The DNA for the CDR3 is TGTGCCAGCAGTTACCCAACCGGTTTGGCGGCCCCGAGGGATACGCAGTATTTT. Translated, it gives CASSYPTGLAAPRDTQYF.